Each of the 30 T cell receptor beta chains below was sequenced from the same sample in a study of blood T cells in healthy people across ages. With a J-beta primer mix and a sample-barcoded 5' primer, a second PCR ran roughly 6 to 11 cycles. One entry per CDR3 protein, called by TCRdb with MiXCR from the 5' RACE reads. The data show 750,000 to 1,000,000 distinct CDR3 sequences, approximately 32% seen once. The same specimen was also included in a second study, on T cells of mothers and their children.

Sequences were obtained from blood. The receptors come from a woman aged 40 to 50 in good health.

This clonotype was observed a handful of times. A much larger clone lies a single base off, so this may be a read error. V gene TRBV12-3 or TRBV12-4 combines with J gene TRBJ2-1, with 8 bases fitting TRBD2. This CDR3 comprises 14 residues. CDR3 nucleotides: TGTGCCAGCAGTTGGCTAGCGGGCTACAATGGGCAGTTCTTC. It codes for CASSWLAGYNGQFF.

The gene calls are TRBV18 and TRBJ2-1; the D is unclear. Germline V gene sequence: CDR1 KGHSH, CDR2 LQKENI. Trimming stripped 2 bases from V and 3 bases from J, with 11 bases between. CDR3 length: 15 residues. CDR3 amino acids: CASSPRRGGYNEQFF. CDR3 DNA sequence: TGTGCCAGCTCACCAAGAAGAGGTGGCTACAATGAGCAGTTCTTC.

Only a few counts were recorded for this clonotype. This chain uses TRBV7-9 with TRBJ1-1; D may be TRBD1 (6 bases). The germline gives CDR1 SEHNR, CDR2 FQNEAQ (reference sequence). CDR3 length: 13 amino acids. V lost 3 bases and J 8 bases, leaving 13 bases between the germline ends. In nucleotides, the CDR3 is TGTGCCAGCAGCTTGCCCGGGACATTCGAAGCTTTCTTT. Protein product: CASSLPGTFEAFF.

The chain is built from TRBV28 and TRBJ2-6; 7 bases are a match to TRBD1. The CDR3 runs 16 residues. Per germline, CDR1 MDHEN and CDR2 SYDVKM. V trimming: 4 bases; J trimming: 2 bases; junction bases outside the gene matches: 5. CDR3 loop: CASSWTGTAGANVLTF. CDR3 coding DNA: TGTGCCAGCAGTTGGACCGGGACAGCTGGGGCCAACGTCCTGACTTTC.

The chain recombines TRBV28 with TRBJ1-1; TRBD1 might be the D (5 bases). The germline CDR1 and CDR2 sequences are MDHEN and SYDVKM. V lost 3 bases and J lost 6, with 17 bases in between. CDR3 size: 15 residues. The CDR3 DNA reads as TGTGCCAGCAGTTTTTCTCAGAAGGGGTTGGCTGAAGCTTTCTTT. It is translated as CASSFSQKGLAEAFF.

In its sample, this clonotype was seen many times. V usage is TRBV10-3 and J usage is TRBJ1-1; the D gene is possibly TRBD1 (6 bases). CDR3 size: 14 residues. With 6 bases removed from V and 1 base from J, the gap between germline ends came to 12 bases. The V gene's germline CDR1 is ENHRY and CDR2 SYGVKD. The CDR3 DNA reads as TGTGCCATCAGACCTTTGACAGGGAACACTGAAGCTTTCTTT. Its protein is CAIRPLTGNTEAFF.

This clonotype was observed a few times. The chain carries TRBV7-2 and TRBJ1-1; D gene ambiguous. This CDR3 spans 14 amino acids. Trimming shortened V by 0 bases and J by 5 bases, and 10 bases separated the two germline ends. Germline V gene data show CDR1 as SGHTA and CDR2 as FQGNSA. The CDR3 coding sequence is TGTGCCAGCAGCTTAGCGGCGGGGAGGACTGAAGCTTTCTTT. Its translation is CASSLAAGRTEAFF.

The V call is TRBV28, the J call TRBJ1-2; D may be TRBD1 (6 bases). This CDR3 comprises 16 residues. The germline V gene encodes CDR1 MDHEN and CDR2 SYDVKM. The V and J ends lost 1 base and 4 bases respectively, with 16 bases between them. As DNA, the CDR3 is TGTGCCAGCAGTTTATATGAGGGCCGGGACACCTATGGCTACACCTTC. It translates to CASSLYEGRDTYGYTF.

CDR3 sequence (DNA): TGTGCCAGCTCAAACAGACAGGGGGCTAATTCACCCCTCCACTTT. This gives the protein CASSNRQGANSPLHF. This chain links TRBV18 with TRBJ1-6; 10 bases line up with TRBD1. V trimming: 5 bases; J trimming: 6 bases; junction bases outside the gene matches: 4. Germline-derived CDR1 and CDR2 are KGHSH and LQKENI. This CDR3 is 15 amino acids long.

This clonotype was observed at least ten times. The V gene is TRBV15, the J gene TRBJ2-7; D not resolved. CDR1 and CDR2 from the germline V gene are LNHNV and YYDKDF (reference sequence). V lost 1 base, J lost 0 bases, and 7 bases lay in between. The CDR3 loop spans 14 amino acids. CDR3 sequence reads: CATSRVRSSYEQYF. Written as DNA, the CDR3 is TGTGCCACCAGCAGAGTTCGGAGCTCCTACGAGCAGTACTTC.

This clonotype was detected ten times or more. The chain recombines TRBV6-2 or TRBV6-3 with TRBJ1-5; D not certain. The CDR3 is 14 amino acids. Per the germline V gene, CDR1 is MNHEY and CDR2 is SVGEGT. The V gene lost 4 bases and the J gene lost 2 bases, with 9 bases spanning the gap. The CDR3 here is CASSSREGNQPQHF. The CDR3 region has the DNA TGTGCCAGCAGTTCACGGGAAGGCAATCAGCCCCAGCATTTT.

The gene calls are TRBV3-1 and TRBJ2-7, with D maybe TRBD2 (6 bases). CDR1 is LGHDT and CDR2 is YNNKEL in the germline V gene (reference sequence). The ends were cut back, 3 bases at V and 3 bases at J, with 15 bases in the middle. This CDR3 has 15 amino acids. The chain's CDR3 is CASSQGGTSVYEQYF. The CDR3 coding sequence is TGTGCCAGCAGCCAGGGCGGGACTTCAGTCTACGAGCAGTACTTC.

This clonotype was seen many times. The chain carries TRBV20-1 and TRBJ2-7; 9 bases are shared with TRBD2. This CDR3 has 14 residues. Trimming removed 6 bases from V and 5 bases from J; junction bases left unmatched: 11. In germline, CDR1 is DFQATT, CDR2 SNEGSKA (reference sequence). This CDR3 is CSALAAGGRNEQYF. The DNA for the CDR3 is TGCAGTGCCCTCGCAGCGGGGGGCCGTAACGAGCAGTACTTC.

In its sample, this clonotype was seen many times. The rearrangement joins TRBV7-2 to TRBJ2-3, with TRBD2 matching over 12 bases. The germline V gene encodes CDR1 SGHTA and CDR2 FQGNSA. The CDR3 extends over 16 amino acids. V lost 4 bases and J lost 3; bases outside the gene matches: 5. In DNA form, the CDR3 reads TGTGCCAGCAGCTCCCGAACTAGCGGGGGGACAGATACGCAGTATTTT. This encodes CASSSRTSGGTDTQYF.

This CDR3 is CASSQGTGGQATDTQYF. For the CDR3, the DNA is TGTGCCAGCAGCCAGGGAACAGGGGGACAAGCAACAGATACGCAGTATTTT. V gene TRBV28 combines with J gene TRBJ2-3, with 8 bases identical to TRBD1. The germline V gene has CDR1 MDHEN and CDR2 SYDVKM. Trimming cost V 6 bases and J 3 bases; bases outside gene matches: 14. The CDR3 length is 17 residues.

This clonotype was recorded many times. One end of the junction fails to match germline, which may point to a read error. The chain combines TRBV7-2 with TRBJ2-5; D unresolved. The CDR3 spans 14 residues. From germline, CDR1 is SGHTA and CDR2 FQGNSA. The CDR3 reads CASSLAGQQETQYF. The CDR3 DNA reads as TGCGCCAGCAGCTTGGCCGGTCAGCAAGAGACCCAGTACTTC.

On this clonotype itself: Being one base from a much bigger clone, this may be a read error. V usage is TRBV7-3 and J usage is TRBJ2-1; tentatively, D is TRBD2 (6 bases). This CDR3 region has 15 residues. Germline values: CDR1 SGHTA, CDR2 FQGTGA. The V end lost 4 bases, the J end lost 2 bases, and 12 bases lay between the germline ends. The CDR3 loop reads CASSSLLAPYNEQFF. CDR3 nucleotide sequence: TGTGCCAGCAGCTCCTTACTAGCCCCCTACAATGAGCAGTTCTTC. Together with reference TRBV7-3 and TRBJ2-1, the CDR3 gives the full variable domain: GAGVSQTPSNKVTEKGKYVELRCDPISGHTALYWYRQSLGQGPEFLIYFQGTGAADDSGLPNDRFFAVRPEGSVSTLKIQRTERGDSAVYLCASSSLLAPYNEQFFGPGTRLTVL.

This clonotype was recorded at least ten times. The V and J genes are TRBV12-3 or TRBV12-4 and TRBJ1-6; D unresolved. The CDR3 extends over 13 amino acids. The ends were cut back, 1 base at V and 7 bases at J, with 5 bases in the middle. The CDR3, as DNA: TGTGCCAGCAGTTTAGTCGCAAATTCACCCCTCCACTTT. It encodes CASSLVANSPLHF.

This chain links TRBV12-3 or TRBV12-4 with TRBJ1-5; D not certain. The CDR3 runs to 16 residues. Trimming cost V 4 bases and J 0 bases, with 13 bases left between them. CDR3 protein: CASSSPGWGSNQPQHF. CDR3 coding DNA: TGTGCCAGCAGTTCCCCCGGTTGGGGTAGCAATCAGCCCCAGCATTTT.

This clonotype was counted many times. This rearrangement joins TRBV2 to TRBJ2-1; D remains unclear. CDR1 is SNHLY and CDR2 is FYNNEI in the germline V gene. V lost 3 bases to trimming and J lost 7 bases, with 4 bases between them. This CDR3 is 11 amino acids long. CDR3 protein: CASSEWNEQFF. DNA for the CDR3: TGTGCCAGCAGTGAGTGGAATGAGCAGTTCTTC.

The chain links TRBV5-1 to TRBJ2-1; tentatively, D is TRBD2 (6 bases). The V end lost 4 bases, the J end lost 5 bases, and 13 bases lay between the germline ends. Germline V lookup: CDR1 SGHRS, CDR2 YFSETQ. The CDR3 loop spans 14 amino acids. CDR3 amino acids: CASSPRDLDNEQFF. For the CDR3, the DNA is TGCGCCAGCAGCCCCCGGGACTTGGACAATGAGCAGTTCTTC.

The sample holds many counts of this clonotype. The V gene is TRBV29-1, the J gene TRBJ2-7; TRBD1 agrees at 10 bases. CDR3 length: 14 amino acids. Per the germline V gene, CDR1 is SQVTM and CDR2 is ANQGSEA. V was pared by 7 bases and J by 0 bases, with 6 bases of the junction left unmatched. The CDR3 DNA reads as TGCAGCGCCCTGGGGGACAGGGGCTCCTACGAGCAGTACTTC. Protein product: CSALGDRGSYEQYF.

In its sample, this clonotype was seen a few times. The chain joins TRBV7-2 to TRBJ1-2, with a possible D match to TRBD1 (6 bases). CDR1 is SGHTA and CDR2 is FQGNSA in the germline V gene. This CDR3 region has 14 residues. V was trimmed by 4 bases and J by 3 bases, leaving 12 bases between them. CDR3 loop: CASSSGVGDYGYTF. DNA for the CDR3: TGTGCCAGCAGCTCAGGGGTCGGTGACTATGGCTACACCTTC.

This clonotype was detected a few times. The chain links TRBV9 to TRBJ1-2; D is perhaps TRBD1 (5 bases). The length of the CDR3 is 14 residues. Germline assignment: CDR1 SGDLS and CDR2 YYNGEE. Trimming shortened V by 3 bases and J by 4 bases, and 13 bases separated the two germline ends. CDR3 nucleotide sequence: TGTGCCAGCAGCGCAACGTCCGGGACCTATGGCTACACCTTC. Residues: CASSATSGTYGYTF.

The chain links TRBV27 to TRBJ1-1; a weak D match, TRBD1 (5 bases). The CDR3 totals 15 residues. V lost 0 bases to trimming and J lost 4 bases, with 12 bases between them. Germline CDR1 reads MNHEY; CDR2 reads SMNVEV (reference sequence). The chain's CDR3 is CASSLSGRVGTEAFF. The CDR3 DNA is TGTGCCAGCAGTTTATCGGGCAGGGTGGGCACTGAAGCTTTCTTT.

Comment on this clonotype: A much more abundant neighbour one base away suggests this may be a read error. The chain carries TRBV20-1 and TRBJ2-1; 9 nucleotides agree with TRBD2. CDR3 size: 11 residues. The V gene's germline CDR1 is DFQATT and CDR2 SNEGSKA (reference sequence). Losses at the gene ends were 8 bases for V and 7 bases for J; bases not matched to a gene: 3. The CDR3, as DNA: TGCAGTACTACTAGCGGGAATGAGCAGTTCTTC. Translated, it gives CSTTSGNEQFF.

This clonotype has only a few counts. One end of the junction does not line up with germline, which may come from a read error. CDR3 region: CASSQGSAGASYGHTF. CDR3 DNA sequence: TGCGCCAGCAGCCAAGGTTCGGCAGGAGCGAGCTATGGCCACACCTTC. The chain employs TRBV4-1 and TRBJ1-2; D is unclear. This CDR3 region has 16 residues. The germline V gene encodes CDR1 MGHRA and CDR2 YSYEKL.

The chain is built from TRBV7-9 and TRBJ1-2; no reliable D call. V shed 4 bases and J shed 3 bases, with 9 bases lying between them. Germline loops: CDR1 SEHNR, CDR2 FQNEAQ (reference sequence). This CDR3 comprises 13 residues. The CDR3 is CASSSGVYYGYTF. The CDR3 region has the DNA TGTGCCAGCAGCTCTGGTGTATACTATGGCTACACCTTC.

The V gene is TRBV7-9, the J gene TRBJ2-1; 8 positions agree with TRBD1. V gave up 4 bases and J gave up 6 bases; unmatched junction bases: 5. The CDR3 loop spans 14 amino acids. Germline assignment: CDR1 SEHNR and CDR2 FQNEAQ (reference sequence). CDR3 loop: CASSSRTGFNEQFF. CDR3 nucleotide sequence: TGTGCCAGCAGCTCCAGGACAGGGTTCAATGAGCAGTTCTTC.

At least ten counts were recorded for this clonotype. The chain uses TRBV9 and TRBJ2-3, with 16 positions matching TRBD2. Germline lookup yields CDR1 SGDLS and CDR2 YYNGEE. CDR3 length equals 19 residues. Trimming removed 2 bases from V and 3 bases from J; junction bases left unmatched: 9. The chain's CDR3 is CASSVTPGLAGGRTDTQYF. CDR3 sequence (DNA): TGTGCCAGCAGCGTCACACCGGGACTAGCGGGGGGGCGGACAGATACGCAGTATTTT.